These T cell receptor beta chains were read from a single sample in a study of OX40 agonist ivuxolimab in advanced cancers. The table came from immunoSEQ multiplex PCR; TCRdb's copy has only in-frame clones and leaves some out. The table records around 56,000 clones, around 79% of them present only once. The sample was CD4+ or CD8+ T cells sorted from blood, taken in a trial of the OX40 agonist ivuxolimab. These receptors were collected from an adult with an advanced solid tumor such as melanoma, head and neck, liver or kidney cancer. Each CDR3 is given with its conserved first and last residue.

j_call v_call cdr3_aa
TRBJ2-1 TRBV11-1 CASSLTTSGRRYEQFF
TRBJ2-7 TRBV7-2 CASSLAVGSGSSYEQYF
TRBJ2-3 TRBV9 CASSVGTGGNTDTQYF
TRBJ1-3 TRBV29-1 CSVEDHRHSGNTIYF
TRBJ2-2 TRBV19 CASSIPGRNTGELFF
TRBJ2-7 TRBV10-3 CAISESKPQYF
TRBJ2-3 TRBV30 CAWSGQYADTQYF
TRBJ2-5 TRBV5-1 CASSFPGGETQYF
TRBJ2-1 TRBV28 CASSLLGAEGEQFF
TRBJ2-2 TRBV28 CASSLFGQGLMNTGELFF
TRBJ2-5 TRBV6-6 CASSYSYRGQQETQYF
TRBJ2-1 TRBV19 CASSIGGLNEQFF
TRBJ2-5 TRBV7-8 CASSPQTGTETQYF
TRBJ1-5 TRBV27 CASSLSGNQPQHF
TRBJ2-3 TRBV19 CASSSLAGADTQYF
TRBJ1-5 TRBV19 CASMKAGRGNQPQHF
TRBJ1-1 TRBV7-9 CASSTGETEAFF
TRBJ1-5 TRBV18 CASSSVTGVVLDQPQHF
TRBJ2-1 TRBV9 CASSVVVTSSYNEQFF
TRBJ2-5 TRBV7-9 CASSLAWTSGQETQYF
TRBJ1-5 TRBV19 CASIGGLGQPQHF
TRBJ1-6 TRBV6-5 CASSYDEGLSGSPLHF
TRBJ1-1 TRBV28 CATEILTDWNTEAFF
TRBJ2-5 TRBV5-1 CASGIPGRTTETQYF
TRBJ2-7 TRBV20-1 CSAGDHYEQYF
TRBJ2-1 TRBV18 CASSLDYEQFF
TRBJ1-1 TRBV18 CASSPPTGTANRAGTEAFF
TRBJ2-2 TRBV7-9 CAEGRTGELFF
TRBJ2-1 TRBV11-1 CASSLTGQGGNEQFF
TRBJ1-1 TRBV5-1 CASSFLANTEAFF
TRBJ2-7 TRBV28 CASSLDTSYEQYF
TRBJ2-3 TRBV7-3 CASSLIGLPNTDTQYF
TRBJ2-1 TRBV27 CASRFPGRANEQFF
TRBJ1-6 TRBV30 CAWSEQGGYNSPLHF
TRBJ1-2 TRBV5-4 CASSLKLRVDYGYTF
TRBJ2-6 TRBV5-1 CASSRLSASGANVLTF
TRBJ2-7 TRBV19 CASSMTGKSYEQYF
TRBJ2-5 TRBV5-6 CASSKVTSGQETQYF
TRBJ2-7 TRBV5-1 CASQSGNSYEQYF
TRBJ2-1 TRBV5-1 CASSFGGNTYNEQFF
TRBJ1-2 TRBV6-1 CASSYSGQEGYTF
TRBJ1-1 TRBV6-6 CASSYPGVGKNTEAFF
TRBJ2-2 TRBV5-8 CASSLDSANTGELFF
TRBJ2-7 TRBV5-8 CASSLYPEGGYEQYF
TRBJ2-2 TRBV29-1 CSVLDRTRTGFPGELFF
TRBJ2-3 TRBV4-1 CASSPTHPGDTDTQYF
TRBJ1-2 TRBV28 CASSTWSPGYGYTF
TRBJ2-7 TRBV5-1 CASSLGSGAYEQYF
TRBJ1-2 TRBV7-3 CASSAESEGGYTF
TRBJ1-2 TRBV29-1 CSVEGTAGGSYTF
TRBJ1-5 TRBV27 CASSRRGGDNQPQHF
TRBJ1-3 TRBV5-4 CASSFEVSGNTIYF
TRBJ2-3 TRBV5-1 CASSLRLGTDTQYF
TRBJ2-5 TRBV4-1 CASSLLTGTGNGQETQYF
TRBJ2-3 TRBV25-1 CASSEGPWRGKTDTQYF
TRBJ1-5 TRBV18 CASSLEQGAEAPQHF
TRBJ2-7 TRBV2 CASSEGTGYSEQYF
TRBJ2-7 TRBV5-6 CASSSPAVAEQYF
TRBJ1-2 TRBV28 CASSPGRYGYTF
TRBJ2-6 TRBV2 CASLRDGANVLTF